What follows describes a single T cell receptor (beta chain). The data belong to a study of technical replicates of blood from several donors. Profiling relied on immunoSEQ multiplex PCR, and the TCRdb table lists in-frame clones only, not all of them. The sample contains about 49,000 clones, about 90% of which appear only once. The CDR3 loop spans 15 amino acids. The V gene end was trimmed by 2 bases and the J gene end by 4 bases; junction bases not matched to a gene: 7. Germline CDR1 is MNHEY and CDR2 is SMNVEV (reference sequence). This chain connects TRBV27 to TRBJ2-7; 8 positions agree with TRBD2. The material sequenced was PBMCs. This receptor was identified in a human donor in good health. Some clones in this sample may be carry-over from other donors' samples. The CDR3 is CASSLEPAGVYEQYF. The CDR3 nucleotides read TGTGCCAGCAGTTTAGAGCCAGCGGGGGTTTACGAGCAGTACTTC.